This T cell receptor beta chain is drawn from a study of regulatory T cells in long-lasting Graves disease. Overall study context: Antithyroid drugs had been taken by newly diagnosed Graves' patients for under 3 months.

This CDR3 contains 14 residues. V was cut by 7 bases and J by 0 bases, with 12 bases left in between. Germline CDR1 and CDR2: SGHAT and FQNNGV. This clonotype has at least ten counts. This sample's time point: newly diagnosed GD, antithyroid drugs for less than 3 months. Researchers made the TCR library from RNA that was extracted from PBMCs. Construction of TCR beta libraries relied on iRepertoire HTBI primers and on Arm-PCR targeting CDR3 regions. Each CDR3 protein gets one entry after TCRdb re-called the multiplex PCR reads with MiXCR. The data hold some 330,000 distinct CDR3 sequences, with approximately 10% observed a single time. This same sample was also part of a study on T cells in Graves' hyperthyroidism and ophthalmopathy.

The receptor was derived from a woman in her late teens or twenties with Graves disease. The input for sequencing was peripheral blood mononuclear cells (PBMCs), taken at new diagnosis, from a patient treated with antithyroid drugs. The J gene is TRBJ2-5, the V gene TRBV11-2; weak D call: TRBD1 (5 bases). The CDR3 spells CASIPDRYQETQYF. CDR3 sequence (DNA): TGTGCCAGCATACCAGACAGATACCAAGAGACCCAGTACTTC.